What follows are 12 T cell receptor beta chains derived from one specimen sequenced in a study of T cell responses to AZD1222 COVID-19 vaccine. Produced via immunoSEQ multiplex PCR; TCRdb's table is partial and in-frame only. The sample lists roughly 80,000 clones, 65% to 85% occurring once. Sample: peripheral blood, taken on day 0 of AZD1222 vaccination. The receptors here all came from an adult in good health.

V is TRBV25-1 and J is TRBJ2-3, with TRBD1 as a possible D gene (5 bases). This CDR3 is built from 15 residues. Per the germline V gene, CDR1 is MGHDK and CDR2 is SYGVNS. Trimming pared 3 bases from V and 4 bases from J, leaving 14 bases between. The CDR3 DNA is TGTGCCAGCAGTGAGACCCACAGGTTACCAGATACGCAGTATTTT. Its translation is CASSETHRLPDTQYF.

The genes are TRBV29-1 and TRBJ1-2; D not certain. This CDR3 spans 11 amino acids. V gave up 7 bases and J gave up 8 bases, with 14 bases separating them. Germline V lookup: CDR1 SQVTM, CDR2 ANQGSEA. CDR3 region: CSGVGLWGYTF. The DNA for the CDR3 is TGCAGCGGGGTGGGCCTTTGGGGCTACACCTTC.

The rearrangement joins TRBV7-6 to TRBJ1-4, with D unresolved. Per germline, CDR1 SGHVS and CDR2 FNYEAQ. V was clipped by 5 bases and J by 5 bases, with 18 bases between them. This CDR3 comprises 16 residues. The CDR3 DNA reads as TGTGCCAGCAGCCCAGACATCGGTGCCTGGAATGAAAAACTGTTTTTT. Amino acid sequence: CASSPDIGAWNEKLFF. The full variable domain, its missing parts supplied by reference TRBV7-6 and TRBJ1-4, is GAGVSQSPRYKVTKRGQDVALRCDPISGHVSLYWYRQALGQGPEFLTYFNYEAQQDKSGLPNDRFSAERPEGSISTLTIQRTEQRDSAMYRCASSPDIGAWNEKLFFGSGTQLSVL.

J is TRBJ1-2 and V is TRBV9; 12 bases are a match to TRBD1. The germline CDR1 and CDR2 sequences are SGDLS and YYNGEE. V lost 3 bases and J lost 7; bases outside the gene matches: 4. This CDR3 region has 14 residues. Here the CDR3 reads CASSAGDRGPGYTF. The CDR3 DNA is TGTGCCAGCAGCGCAGGGGACAGGGGGCCTGGCTACACCTTC.

V and J are TRBV19 and TRBJ2-1; 7 bases are shared with TRBD2. Trimming removed 4 bases from V and 1 base from J; junction bases left unmatched: 7. Per the germline V gene, CDR1 is LNHDA and CDR2 is SQIVND (reference sequence). The CDR3 runs 16 residues. CDR3 sequence: CASSTPGRTSYNEQFF. In DNA form, the CDR3 reads TGTGCCAGTAGTACCCCCGGGAGGACGTCCTACAATGAGCAGTTCTTC.

CDR3: CASSPLSGQGDWEKLFF. In nucleotides, the CDR3 is TGTGCCAGCAGCCCTCTCTCAGGACAGGGGGATTGGGAAAAACTGTTTTTT. The J gene is TRBJ1-4, the V gene TRBV11-2; 10 bases are a match to TRBD1. The CDR3 is 17 amino acids. Germline CDR1 reads SGHAT; CDR2 reads FQNNGV. Losses at the gene ends were 5 bases for V and 8 bases for J; bases not matched to a gene: 14.

J is TRBJ1-2 and V is TRBV21-1; TRBD1, the table's D call, lacks a check against the DNA. TRBV21-1 is deemed a pseudogene. The length of the CDR3 is 17 residues. The CDR3 sequence: CASTKRTGGVRNYGYTF. CDR3 sequence (DNA): TGTGCCAGCACCAAGAGGACAGGGGGCGTCCGCAACTATGGCTACACCTTC.

The rearrangement uses TRBV5-4 and TRBJ1-1; D is unclear. This CDR3 is built from 14 residues. Germline V gives CDR1 SGHNT, CDR2 YYREEE (reference sequence). Trimming removed 6 bases from V and 1 base from J, with 13 bases in between. The CDR3 bases are TGTGCCAGCACCCTTCGTGGAGGGAACACTGAAGCTTTCTTT. It is translated as CASTLRGGNTEAFF.

The chain has TRBV5-5 and TRBJ2-5; a possible D gene is TRBD2 (5 bases). Germline V gene lookup returns CDR1 SGHKS and CDR2 YYEKEE (reference sequence). This CDR3 has 13 amino acids. The V end was cut by 1 base, the J end by 6 bases, with 10 bases between. The CDR3 loop reads CASSLNPGKTQYF. The DNA for the CDR3 is TGTGCCAGCAGCTTGAACCCGGGGAAGACCCAGTACTTC.

The chain combines TRBV7-2 with TRBJ1-3; D call uncertain. Germline V lookup: CDR1 SGHTA, CDR2 FQGNSA. V gave up 4 bases and J gave up 0 bases, with 13 bases separating them. The CDR3 is made up of 16 amino acids. The CDR3 nucleotides read TGTGCCAGCAGCTCAGGCGGGCCGGCCTCTGGAAACACCATATATTTT. Translating gives CASSSGGPASGNTIYF.

The chain has TRBV12-5 and TRBJ2-1; 16 nucleotides match TRBD2. CDR3 length: 17 residues. The germline gives CDR1 LGHNT, CDR2 FRNRAP. The V segment lost 0 bases and the J segment 7 bases; nucleotides outside the gene matches: 3. This CDR3 reads CASGLVSGLAGGNEQFF. The CDR3 DNA is TGTGCTAGTGGTTTGGTATCGGGACTAGCGGGAGGGAATGAGCAGTTCTTC.

This chain uses TRBV12-1 with TRBJ2-2; the table calls TRBD1, which could not be checked here. TRBV12-1 corresponds to a pseudogene. The CDR3 is 14 residues long. CDR3 sequence: CARGPQGVTGELFF. The CDR3, as DNA: TGTGCCAGGGGGCCCCAGGGTGTCACCGGGGAGCTGTTTTTT.